The next 29 T cell receptor beta chains were all read from a single sample in a study of T cells in localized non-small cell lung cancer. Profiling relied on immunoSEQ multiplex PCR, and the TCRdb table lists in-frame clones only, not all of them. The table records roughly 35,000 clones, around 93% of them present only once. The sample in question was peripheral blood, obtained before any cancer treatment. These receptors were obtained from a female donor older than 55 with stage I lung adenocarcinoma.

This sequence joins TRBV4-3 and TRBJ1-4, with no clear D. The germline CDR1 and CDR2 sequences are LGHNA and YSLEER. The ends were cut back, 0 bases at V and 8 bases at J, with 10 bases in the middle. The CDR3 length is 14 residues. For the CDR3, the DNA is TGCGCCAGCAGCCAAGACCGGGCCCGGGAAAAACTGTTTTTT. As protein: CASSQDRAREKLFF.

The chain recombines TRBV19 with TRBJ1-3; a weak D match, TRBD1 (5 bases). V was trimmed by 5 bases and J by 0 bases, leaving 5 bases between them. The CDR3 is 13 residues long. The V gene's germline CDR1 is LNHDA and CDR2 SQIVND (reference sequence). The CDR3 DNA is TGTGCCAGTAGTGACAGCTCTGGAAACACCATATATTTT. Translating gives CASSDSSGNTIYF. The complete variable domain, with remaining parts taken from reference TRBV19 and TRBJ1-3, reads DGGITQSPKYLFRKEGQNVTLSCEQNLNHDAMYWYRQDPGQGLRLIYYSQIVNDFQKGDIAEGYSVSREKKESFPLTVTSAQKNPTAFYLCASSDSSGNTIYFGEGSWLTVV.

The chain couples TRBV9 to TRBJ2-5; D is possibly TRBD1 (7 bases). CDR1 and CDR2 from the germline V gene are SGDLS and YYNGEE. The CDR3 has 15 residues. The V end lost 0 bases, the J end lost 4 bases, and 13 bases lay between the germline ends. The CDR3 spells CASSVGPGGGETQYF. In DNA, the CDR3 is TGTGCCAGCAGCGTAGGTCCAGGGGGAGGAGAGACCCAGTACTTC. Combining the CDR3 with reference TRBV9 and TRBJ2-5 gives the whole variable domain DSGVTQTPKHLITATGQRVTLRCSPRSGDLSVYWYQQSLDQGLQFLIQYYNGEERAKGNILERFSAQQFPDLHSELNLSSLELGDSALYFCASSVGPGGGETQYFGPGTRLLVL.

As for this clone: Other DNA variants within this sample encode the same CDR3. The chain couples TRBV6-5 to TRBJ2-7; 10 nucleotides align to TRBD2. The germline V gene has CDR1 MNHEY and CDR2 SVGAGI. Trimming at V came to 2 bases and at J to 2 bases, leaving 3 bases not matched to a gene. CDR3 size: 15 residues. The CDR3 nucleotides are TGTGCCAGCAGTTACGATACTAGCGGGGCCTACGAGCAGTACTTC. Translation gives CASSYDTSGAYEQYF.

This clone was seen a few times. The genes are TRBV9 and TRBJ2-2; D gene unclear. Per germline, CDR1 SGDLS and CDR2 YYNGEE. The V end was cut by 3 bases, the J end by 2 bases, with 8 bases between. This CDR3 is 14 amino acids long. The CDR3 protein is CASSGTVNTGELFF. The CDR3 DNA is TGTGCCAGCAGCGGAACAGTCAACACCGGGGAGCTGTTTTTT.

This clone was observed a handful of times. J is TRBJ2-3 and V is TRBV5-1; the match to TRBD1 covers 7 bases. Per germline, CDR1 SGHRS and CDR2 YFSETQ. With V trimmed by 4 bases and J by 2 bases, 7 bases remained unmatched. The length of the CDR3 is 15 residues. The CDR3 here is CASSPDRMNTDTQYF. Written as DNA, the CDR3 is TGCGCCAGCAGCCCGGACAGGATGAACACAGATACGCAGTATTTT.

The V and J genes are TRBV5-4 and TRBJ2-3, with a possible D match to TRBD2 (7 bases). V was clipped by 2 bases and J by 5 bases, with 27 bases between them. CDR3 length equals 19 residues. CDR1 is SGHNT and CDR2 is YYREEE in the germline V gene (reference sequence). This CDR3 reads CASSFIPRHRGGSEDTQYF. The CDR3 DNA follows: TGTGCCAGCAGCTTCATACCACGACACCGCGGGGGCAGCGAAGATACGCAGTATTTT.

This chain connects TRBV6-1 to TRBJ1-3; TRBD1 might be the D (5 bases). Germline CDR1 MNHNS, CDR2 SASEGT. This CDR3 contains 15 residues. V was trimmed by 6 bases and J by 0 bases, leaving 12 bases between them. CDR3: CASRDTAISGNTIYF. Written as DNA, the CDR3 is TGTGCCAGCAGGGACACGGCGATCTCTGGAAACACCATATATTTT.

CDR3 DNA: TGCAGCGTTGATTCGACAGGGTACAATGAGCAGTTCTTC. Amino acid sequence: CSVDSTGYNEQFF. V is TRBV29-1 and J is TRBJ2-1; TRBD1 matches at 7 bases. The junction had 3 bases not matched to a gene; V was cut back by 3 bases and J by 4 bases. Germline CDR1 reads SQVTM; CDR2 reads ANQGSEA. The CDR3 loop spans 13 amino acids.

This clone was picked up one time. The chain has TRBV6-1 and TRBJ1-1, with D uncertain. V was clipped by 7 bases and J by 3 bases, with 9 bases between them. CDR3 length: 12 amino acids. Germline values: CDR1 MNHNS, CDR2 SASEGT. The CDR3 region is CASTRQDTEAFF. The DNA for the CDR3 is TGTGCCAGCACTCGACAAGACACTGAAGCTTTCTTT.

This sequence joins TRBV6-5 and TRBJ2-5; D gene uncertain. Trimming pared 4 bases from V and 1 base from J, leaving 1 base between. Germline V gene lookup returns CDR1 MNHEY and CDR2 SVGAGI. The CDR3 has 11 amino acids. The CDR3 reads CASSSQETQYF. The CDR3 DNA is TGTGCCAGCAGTTCCCAAGAGACCCAGTACTTC.

The gene calls are TRBV27 and TRBJ1-1, with TRBD1 as a possible D gene (6 bases). This CDR3 is 16 amino acids long. Germline V gene sequence: CDR1 MNHEY, CDR2 SMNVEV (reference sequence). The ends were cut back, 6 bases at V and 1 base at J, with 18 bases in the middle. CDR3 residues: CASSGGPGQANTEAFF. The CDR3 bases are TGTGCCAGCAGCGGGGGACCGGGACAAGCGAACACTGAAGCTTTCTTT.

On this clone itself: Other DNA variants within this sample encode the same CDR3. The rearrangement uses TRBV5-1 and TRBJ2-5; D ambiguous. Trimming stripped 0 bases from V and 2 bases from J, with 8 bases between. The germline gives CDR1 SGHRS, CDR2 YFSETQ. The CDR3 is 14 residues long. CDR3 amino acids: CASSLESPQETQYF. The DNA of the CDR3 is TGCGCCAGCAGCTTGGAATCCCCGCAAGAGACCCAGTACTTC.

V gene TRBV27 combines with J gene TRBJ1-2; a weak D match, TRBD1 (6 bases). Deletions cut 5 bases from V and 5 bases from J, with 18 bases between. This CDR3 comprises 15 residues. Germline V gene lookup returns CDR1 MNHEY and CDR2 SMNVEV (reference sequence). The CDR3 bases are TGTGCCAGCAGTCTAAACGGACAGTTGGTGTATGGCTACACCTTC. Protein: CASSLNGQLVYGYTF.

The chain joins TRBV6-1 to TRBJ2-6, with a possible D match to TRBD1 (5 bases). The V end was cut by 7 bases, the J end by 0 bases, with 10 bases between. This CDR3 region has 15 residues. Germline loops: CDR1 MNHNS, CDR2 SASEGT. The CDR3 bases are TGTGCCAGCATCAGAACAGGCTCTGGGGCCAACGTCCTGACTTTC. This gives the protein CASIRTGSGANVLTF.

V is TRBV5-4 and J is TRBJ2-7, with 7 positions matching TRBD1. Germline V gene data show CDR1 as SGHNT and CDR2 as YYREEE (reference sequence). The length of the CDR3 is 14 residues. V was pared by 1 base and J by 0 bases, with 1 base of the junction left unmatched. The DNA of the CDR3 is TGTGCCAGCAGCTTGTCAGGGGGCTCCTACGAGCAGTACTTC. Translation: CASSLSGGSYEQYF.

The CDR3 coding sequence is TGTGCCAGCAGCTTGGGCCCAGCCTCCTACAATGAGCAGTTCTTC. Amino acids: CASSLGPASYNEQFF. This chain uses TRBV5-6 with TRBJ2-1, with D unclear. V was cut by 0 bases and J by 0 bases, with 7 bases left in between. Germline assignment: CDR1 SGHDT and CDR2 YYEEEE. This CDR3 is built from 15 residues. The full variable domain, completed using reference TRBV5-6 and TRBJ2-1, is DAGVTQSPTHLIKTRGQQVTLRCSPKSGHDTVSWYQQALGQGPQFIFQYYEEEERQRGNFPDRFSGHQFPNYSSELNVNALLLGDSALYLCASSLGPASYNEQFFGPGTRLTVL.

This rearrangement joins TRBV7-2 to TRBJ2-7; D perhaps matches TRBD1 (6 bases). V lost 2 bases, J lost 4 bases, and 12 bases lay in between. Germline V gene data show CDR1 as SGHTA and CDR2 as FQGNSA. CDR3 length: 14 amino acids. The CDR3 bases are TGTGCCAGCAGCTTAACCAGGGGTCAATACGAGCAGTACTTC. This gives the protein CASSLTRGQYEQYF.

CDR3 loop: CASSVGQRSTDTQYF. The CDR3 DNA reads TGTGCCAGCAGCGTAGGGCAGCGCAGCACAGATACGCAGTATTTT. The chain couples TRBV9 to TRBJ2-3; D remains ambiguous. CDR3 length: 15 amino acids. Trimming pared 0 bases from V and 0 bases from J, leaving 8 bases between. Germline CDR1 reads SGDLS; CDR2 reads YYNGEE.

This chain links TRBV6-1 with TRBJ1-2; 10 bases are a match to TRBD1. The CDR3 consists of 17 residues. CDR1 is MNHNS and CDR2 is SASEGT in the germline V gene. With V trimmed by 2 bases and J by 4 bases, 10 bases remained unmatched. Here the CDR3 reads CASSELGTGELGYGYTF. In DNA form, the CDR3 reads TGTGCCAGCAGTGAACTCGGGACAGGGGAGCTCGGCTATGGCTACACCTTC.

CDR3 region: CASSEDGGPGQPQHF. DNA of the CDR3: TGTGCCAGCAGTGAAGATGGGGGGCCGGGTCAGCCCCAGCATTTT. The rearrangement links TRBV6-1 to TRBJ1-5; D is possibly TRBD1 (6 bases). This CDR3 has 15 residues. The V gene's germline CDR1 is MNHNS and CDR2 SASEGT. Trimming took off 1 base at V and 6 bases at J, with 13 bases between the two ends.

V usage is TRBV13 and J usage is TRBJ2-7, with 9 positions matching TRBD1. The length of the CDR3 is 16 residues. Trimming removed 1 base from V and 5 bases from J; junction bases left unmatched: 9. Per the germline V gene, CDR1 is PRHDT and CDR2 is FYEKMQ (reference sequence). The CDR3 DNA is TGTGCCAGCAGCTTAGCCGCCGGGACAGGGAACCACGAGCAGTACTTC. Translating gives CASSLAAGTGNHEQYF. Based on the CDR3 plus reference TRBV13 and TRBJ2-7, the full variable domain is AAGVIQSPRHLIKEKRETATLKCYPIPRHDTVYWYQQGPGQDPQFLISFYEKMQSDKGSIPDRFSAQQFSDYHSELNMSSLELGDSALYFCASSLAAGTGNHEQYFGPGTRLTVT.

The gene calls are TRBV6-1 and TRBJ1-4; 12 bases map to TRBD1. Trimming cost V 7 bases and J 7 bases; bases outside gene matches: 7. Germline CDR1 is MNHNS and CDR2 is SASEGT. The CDR3 extends over 15 amino acids. CDR3 region: CASIGTGGFREKLFF. In DNA form, the CDR3 reads TGTGCCAGCATTGGGACAGGGGGCTTCCGTGAAAAACTGTTTTTT.

The rearrangement joins TRBV19 to TRBJ1-5; D is uncertain. This CDR3 has 17 residues. V was cut by 1 base and J by 2 bases, with 15 bases left in between. Germline assignment: CDR1 LNHDA and CDR2 SQIVND (reference sequence). Here the CDR3 DNA reads TGTGCCAGTAGTATAGTCGGGGAAGGAGATGGCAATCAGCCCCAGCATTTT. It encodes CASSIVGEGDGNQPQHF. Full variable domain (outside the CDR3, taken from reference TRBV19 and TRBJ1-5): DGGITQSPKYLFRKEGQNVTLSCEQNLNHDAMYWYRQDPGQGLRLIYYSQIVNDFQKGDIAEGYSVSREKKESFPLTVTSAQKNPTAFYLCASSIVGEGDGNQPQHFGDGTRLSIL.

V gene TRBV6-5 combines with J gene TRBJ1-2; D ambiguous. CDR3 length equals 13 residues. The germline V and J ends were trimmed by 0 bases and 2 bases, with 4 bases remaining between them. Germline lookup yields CDR1 MNHEY and CDR2 SVGAGI. The CDR3 nucleotides are TGTGCCAGCAGTTACTCGAGGAACTATGGCTACACCTTC. Translation gives CASSYSRNYGYTF.

The chain employs TRBV5-1 and TRBJ1-1, with D hard to call. The CDR3 covers 14 residues. With 4 bases removed from V and 0 bases from J, the gap between germline ends came to 10 bases. CDR1 SGHRS and CDR2 YFSETQ come from the germline V gene. CDR3 sequence reads: CASSERRMNTEAFF. CDR3 in DNA: TGCGCCAGCAGCGAGAGACGGATGAACACTGAAGCTTTCTTT.

The rearrangement links TRBV11-2 to TRBJ2-5; possible D gene TRBD2, 5 bases. This CDR3 contains 13 residues. Per the germline V gene, CDR1 is SGHAT and CDR2 is FQNNGV. V gave up 3 bases and J gave up 9 bases, with 14 bases separating them. Written as DNA, the CDR3 is TGTGCCAGCAGCTTGGGTCGGGGATTCCCCCAGTACTTC. Encoded protein: CASSLGRGFPQYF.

This rearrangement joins TRBV5-4 to TRBJ1-5; D gene unclear. CDR1 SGHNT and CDR2 YYREEE come from the germline V gene (reference sequence). Deletions cut 4 bases from V and 8 bases from J, with 13 bases between. The CDR3 is 13 residues long. The CDR3 DNA is TGTGCCAGCAGCGAGGACGTTTTCAAGCCCCAGCATTTT. It encodes CASSEDVFKPQHF.

This rearrangement joins TRBV10-1 to TRBJ2-2; no clear D gene. Germline V lookup: CDR1 WNHNN, CDR2 SYGVQD (reference sequence). The CDR3 loop spans 13 amino acids. V was trimmed by 2 bases and J by 2 bases, leaving 3 bases between them. CDR3 region: CASSEHNTGELFF. DNA of the CDR3: TGCGCCAGCAGTGAGCACAACACCGGGGAGCTGTTTTTT.